This T cell receptor beta chain derives from a study of regulatory T cells in long-lasting Graves disease. Arm-PCR of CDR3 regions and iRepertoire HTBI primers were used to build TCR beta libraries. TCRdb passed the multiplex PCR reads through MiXCR, listing each CDR3 protein once. The repertoire has about 540,000 distinct CDR3 sequences, about 13% of them found once; the top ten carry roughly 10%. This clonotype was observed at least ten times. V shed 5 bases, J shed 4 bases, and the junction held 14 bases outside the gene matches. CDR1 LNHDA and CDR2 SQIVND come from the germline V gene (reference sequence). CDR3 size: 18 residues. Time point noted: newly diagnosed GD, antithyroid drugs for less than 3 months. Generation of the TCR library employed RNA extracted from PBMCs. This sample also appeared in a second study, on T cells in Graves' hyperthyroidism and ophthalmopathy.

The rearrangement joins TRBV19 to TRBJ2-2, with 9 bases identical to TRBD2. This receptor was taken from a man aged 25 to 40 with Graves disease. The material was peripheral blood mononuclear cells (PBMCs), obtained at new diagnosis, from a patient treated with antithyroid drugs. CDR3 DNA: TGTGCCAGTAGTCTGCGGCTAGCGGGACGTGGTAGCACCGGGGAGCTGTTTTTT. Residues: CASSLRLAGRGSTGELFF.